This T cell receptor beta chain was profiled in a study of cytomegalovirus exposure and HLA in healthy donors. Study summary: Within the Caucasian-associated ancestry cluster were roughly 79% of the 300 to 450 genotyped donors.

The primer mix had 60 Vbeta and 13 Jbeta primers. Assay used: immunoSEQ multiplex PCR; TCRdb lists only in-frame clones, some missing. Among over 150,000 clones, roughly 80% were seen once, and the ten largest hold less than 2%. There are 17 residues in the CDR3. The junction had 7 bases not matched to a gene; V was cut back by 5 bases and J by 3 bases. The germline CDR1 and CDR2 sequences are SGHNT and YYREEE (reference sequence). This chain joins TRBV5-4 and TRBJ2-3; TRBD2 agrees at 15 bases. The origin of this receptor is a woman in her late teens or twenties in good health and CMV-seronegative. The specimen was PBMCs. This chain's CDR3 is CASRRTSGGAWTDTQYF. The CDR3 DNA is TGTGCCAGCAGACGGACTAGCGGGGGGGCGTGGACAGATACGCAGTATTTT. Supplemented by reference TRBV5-4 and TRBJ2-3, the full variable domain reads ETGVTQSPTHLIKTRGQQVTLRCSSQSGHNTVSWYQQALGQGPQFIFQYYREEENGRGNFPPRFSGLQFPNYSSELNVNALELDDSALYLCASRRTSGGAWTDTQYFGPGTRLTVL.